This TCR beta chain was profiled in a study of shared clonotypes between healthy human individuals. Study results and caveats: Clonotype sharing across donors was expected to vary with sequencing depth. Investigators collected only blood, and repertoires in tissues likely differ.

With regard to this clone: Its antigen is as yet unknown.

Germline CDR1 SGHNT, CDR2 YYREEE (reference sequence). This CDR3 spans 14 amino acids. Between the trimmed V and J ends, which lost 3 bases and 4 bases, there was a span of 14 bases. TCRdb keeps only in-frame clones here, not all; method: immunoSEQ multiplex PCR. The table has about half a million clones, 70% to 80% seen once. Sequencing was performed on PBMCs. This clonotype was obtained from a middle-aged woman in good health. Some clones in this sample may be carry-over from other donors' samples. The V gene is TRBV5-4, the J gene TRBJ2-7; D possibly corresponds to TRBD2 (6 bases). Here the CDR3 DNA reads TGTGCCAGCAGCTCCGGGACTTCCTTATACGAGCAGTACTTC. It yields the protein CASSSGTSLYEQYF.